This TCR beta chain was observed in a study of control samples from healthy donors and cancer patients. The germline V gene encodes CDR1 SGDLS and CDR2 YYNGEE. The CDR3 is 14 residues long. V was pared by 0 bases and J by 0 bases, with 6 bases between. Sequencing was performed with immunoSEQ multiplex PCR; in TCRdb, only in-frame clones are kept and a portion is missing. The sample has approximately 40,000 clones; about 75% are singletons. The rearrangement uses TRBV9 and TRBJ2-5; D gene unclear. The sequence was obtained from a male donor with melanoma. The sequenced material came from formalin-fixed, paraffin-embedded tissue. CDR3 sequence reads: CASSVGVNQETQYF. The CDR3 DNA is TGTGCCAGCAGCGTAGGGGTTAACCAAGAGACCCAGTACTTC.